This paragraph covers one T cell receptor (beta chain) sequence. Its matching antigen is unknown. One entry per CDR3 protein, called by TCRdb with MiXCR from the multiplex PCR reads. The sample lists 17,000 or so distinct CDR3 sequences, about 45% occurring once. The sample comes from a study of breast tumors, draining lymph nodes, adjacent tissues. General observations from the study: Most tumor T cells seemingly derive from lymph node, then expand in tumor. Data only fit, rather than demonstrated, lymph node origin of most tumor T cells.

The receptor's source is a female donor with breast cancer. Some clones in this sample may be carry-over from other donors' samples. The specimen sequenced was tumor-adjacent breast tissue.

CDR3 sequence: CASSSLDLYNEQFF. CDR3 sequence (DNA): TGTGCCAGCAGTAGTCTCGACTTATACAATGAGCAGTTCTTC. The V call is TRBV27, the J call TRBJ2-1; no definite D call. The germline gives CDR1 MNHEY, CDR2 SMNVEV (reference sequence). The CDR3 spans 14 residues. V was shortened by 5 bases and J by 4 bases, with 12 bases between the two germline ends.